The 8 T cell receptor beta chains in this list originate from one sample, sequenced in a study of T cell clones after liver transplantation. Libraries were prepared by immunoSEQ multiplex PCR; TCRdb keeps only in-frame clonotypes and omits some of them. Of fewer than 110,000 clones in the sample, around 84% are singletons; the top ten hold about 3%. Sequenced here: CD4+ T cells from blood, sampled approximately 43 months after liver transplant. The origin of the receptors is a human patient who received a liver transplant. Some T cells may be transferred from the graft donor.

The chain recombines TRBV7-3 with TRBJ2-1; 8 bases map to TRBD2. Per germline, CDR1 SGHTA and CDR2 FQGTGA. The CDR3 length is 13 residues. The J segment lost 9 bases and the V segment lost 1 base, leaving 2 bases of the junction unmatched. CDR3 sequence reads: CASSLSAGGEQFF. CDR3 coding DNA: TGTGCCAGCAGCTTAAGCGCGGGAGGTGAGCAGTTCTTC. Full variable domain (missing parts from reference TRBV7-3 and TRBJ2-1): GAGVSQTPSNKVTEKGKYVELRCDPISGHTALYWYRQSLGQGPEFLIYFQGTGAADDSGLPNDRFFAVRPEGSVSTLKIQRTERGDSAVYLCASSLSAGGEQFFGPGTRLTVL.

The J gene is TRBJ1-1, the V gene TRBV15, with D possibly matching TRBD1 (6 bases). V was clipped by 8 bases and J by 5 bases, with 9 bases between them. This CDR3 is built from 11 residues. Germline V CDR1 and CDR2: LNHNV, YYDKDF (reference sequence). The CDR3 loop is CATAGVTEAFF. CDR3 coding DNA: TGTGCCACCGCAGGGGTTACTGAAGCTTTCTTT.

The chain links TRBV27 to TRBJ2-2; 8 positions agree with TRBD1. The CDR3 extends over 15 amino acids. J lost 5 bases, V lost 6 bases, and 8 bases had no gene match. Germline values: CDR1 MNHEY, CDR2 SMNVEV (reference sequence). DNA for the CDR3: TGTGCCAGCAGAAGGACAGGGCGTTGGACCGGGGAGCTGTTTTTT. This encodes CASRRTGRWTGELFF.

CDR3 sequence: CASSYGQNSYEQYF. The CDR3 DNA follows: TGTGCCAGCAGTTATGGACAGAACTCCTACGAGCAGTACTTC. The chain is built from TRBV6-6 and TRBJ2-7; D may be TRBD1 (6 bases). This CDR3 comprises 14 residues. V lost 3 bases and J lost 0, with 9 bases in between. Germline V lookup: CDR1 MNHNY, CDR2 SVGAGI (reference sequence).

The chain has TRBV27 and TRBJ2-1; 7 bases match TRBD2. V lost 5 bases, J lost 0 bases, and 16 bases stayed unmatched. This CDR3 is 19 amino acids long. The germline V gene encodes CDR1 MNHEY and CDR2 SMNVEV (reference sequence). The CDR3 DNA sequence: TGTGCCAGCAGTCATACTAGCGTCCTGTCAAACTCCTCCTACAATGAGCAGTTCTTC. Protein sequence: CASSHTSVLSNSSYNEQFF.

V usage is TRBV7-2 and J usage is TRBJ1-5; possible D gene TRBD1, 6 bases. The germline gives CDR1 SGHTA, CDR2 FQGNSA. Trimming cost V 3 bases and J 8 bases, with 17 bases left between them. The CDR3 totals 15 residues. The CDR3 DNA sequence: TGTGCCAGCAGCTTGACTACAGGGCAGCGGGAGCCCCAGCATTTT. Amino acids: CASSLTTGQREPQHF.

The V gene is TRBV18, the J gene TRBJ2-7, with no clear D. This CDR3 has 14 amino acids. Trimming removed 2 bases at V and 6 bases at J, with 14 bases between. Germline V gene lookup returns CDR1 KGHSH and CDR2 LQKENI. Here the CDR3 DNA reads TGTGCCAGCTCACCAAATTCAATTGCCCTCGAGCAGTACTTC. Translation gives CASSPNSIALEQYF.

The chain is built from TRBV7-9 and TRBJ1-1; D might be TRBD1 (5 bases). This CDR3 spans 13 amino acids. In germline, CDR1 is SEHNR, CDR2 FQNEAQ (reference sequence). Trimming removed 2 bases from V and 7 bases from J, with 11 bases in between. CDR3 protein: CASSLNWGGEAFF. CDR3 DNA sequence: TGTGCCAGCAGCTTAAATTGGGGGGGTGAAGCTTTCTTT.